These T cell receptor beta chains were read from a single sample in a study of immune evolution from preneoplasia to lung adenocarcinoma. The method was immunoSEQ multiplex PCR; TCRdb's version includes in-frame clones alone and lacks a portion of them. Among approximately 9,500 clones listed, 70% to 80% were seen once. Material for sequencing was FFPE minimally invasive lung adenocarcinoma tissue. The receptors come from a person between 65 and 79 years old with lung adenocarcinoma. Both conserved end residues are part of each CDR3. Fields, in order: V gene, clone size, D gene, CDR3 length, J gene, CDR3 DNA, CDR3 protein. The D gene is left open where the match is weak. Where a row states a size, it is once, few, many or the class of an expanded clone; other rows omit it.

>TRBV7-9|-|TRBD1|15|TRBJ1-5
TGTGCCAGCAGCTTGTCAGGGGGTAGCAATCAGCCCCAGCATTTT
CASSLSGGSNQPQHF
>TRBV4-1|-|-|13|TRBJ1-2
TGCGCCAGCAGCCATCTCCAAGAGTCTGGCTACACCTTC
CASSHLQESGYTF
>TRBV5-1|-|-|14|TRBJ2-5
TGCGCCAGCAGCTTGGTTACAGGGAGGGAGACCCAGTACTTC
CASSLVTGRETQYF
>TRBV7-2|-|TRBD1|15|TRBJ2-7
TGTGCCAGCAGCTCGACATCAGGACAGGGGAACGAGCAGTACTTC
CASSSTSGQGNEQYF
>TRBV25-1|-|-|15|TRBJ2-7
TGTGCCAGCAGTCAGGACGGGAAGTTCTCCTACGAGCAGTACTTC
CASSQDGKFSYEQYF
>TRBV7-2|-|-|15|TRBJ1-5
TGTGCCAGCAGCTTATTTGGGGGTAGCAATCAGCCCCAGCATTTT
CASSLFGGSNQPQHF
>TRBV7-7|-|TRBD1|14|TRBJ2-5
TGTGCTAGCAGCGCGACGGGACAGCAAGAGACCCAGTACTTC
CASSATGQQETQYF
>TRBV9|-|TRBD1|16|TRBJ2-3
TGTGCCAGCAGCATCGGACAGGGGGATGGCACAGATACGCAGTATTTT
CASSIGQGDGTDTQYF
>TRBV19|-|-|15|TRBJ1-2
TGTGCCAGTAGTACTCCGAAAACAGGGACGTATGGCTACACCTTC
CASSTPKTGTYGYTF
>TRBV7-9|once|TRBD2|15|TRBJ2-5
TGTGCCAGCAGCCCGTGGGGAGGGCCTTCGGAGACCCAGTACTTC
CASSPWGGPSETQYF
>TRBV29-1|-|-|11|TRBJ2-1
TGCAGCGTTGAACTAGGTAATGAGCAGTTCTTC
CSVELGNEQFF
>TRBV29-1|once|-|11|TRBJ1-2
TGCAGCGCGGAACAGGGCCGAGACTACACCTTC
CSAEQGRDYTF
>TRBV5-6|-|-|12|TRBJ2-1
TGTGCCAGCAGCTTCGGATCAAATGAGCAGTTCTTC
CASSFGSNEQFF
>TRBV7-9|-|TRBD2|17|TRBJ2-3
TGTGCCAGCAGCTCCCTGGAGCCTAGCGGGAGGATTGGGACGCAGTATTTT
CASSSLEPSGRIGTQYF
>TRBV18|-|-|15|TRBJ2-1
TGTGCCAGCTCACTCCGAGCGGCCATCTACAATGAGCAGTTCTTC
CASSLRAAIYNEQFF
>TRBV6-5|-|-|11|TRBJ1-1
TGTGCCAGCGGAAGAGGTACTGAAGCTTTCTTT
CASGRGTEAFF
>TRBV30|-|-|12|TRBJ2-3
TGTGCCTGGAGCGCAGGGTTCGATACGCAGTATTTT
CAWSAGFDTQYF
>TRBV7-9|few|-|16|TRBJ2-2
TGTGCCAGCAGCCTCATGGGCACAGACATCACCGGGGAGCTGTTTTTT
CASSLMGTDITGELFF
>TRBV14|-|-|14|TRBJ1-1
TGTGCCAGCAGCCCATTATCGGGACGAACTGAAGCTTTCTTT
CASSPLSGRTEAFF
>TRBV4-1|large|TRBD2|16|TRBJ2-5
TGCGCCAGCAGCCCCGGGGAGCGGGGCGTAAAAGAGACCCAGTACTTC
CASSPGERGVKETQYF
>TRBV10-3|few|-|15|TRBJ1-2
TGTGCCATCAGTGAGGAGGGAGTAAATAACTATGGCTACACCTTC
CAISEEGVNNYGYTF
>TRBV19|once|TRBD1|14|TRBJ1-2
TGTGCCAGTAGTACCGGGACAGTGGTATATGGCTACACCTTC
CASSTGTVVYGYTF
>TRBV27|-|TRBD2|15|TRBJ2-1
TGTGCCAGCAGTTTTGTAGTAGCGGGAAACAATGAGCAGTTCTTC
CASSFVVAGNNEQFF
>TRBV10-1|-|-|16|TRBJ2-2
TGCGCCAGCAGTCGAAACAGGGAGATGGACACCGGGGAGCTGTTTTTT
CASSRNREMDTGELFF
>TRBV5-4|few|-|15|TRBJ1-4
TGTGCCAGCAGCACCAACAGGGCGCTAGATGAAAAACTGTTTTTT
CASSTNRALDEKLFF
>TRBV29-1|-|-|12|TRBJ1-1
TGCAGCGTTGACAGACTGAACACTGAAGCTTTCTTT
CSVDRLNTEAFF
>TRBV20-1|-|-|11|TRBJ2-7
TGCAGTGCTAGAGGGGGCTACGAGCAGTACTTC
CSARGGYEQYF
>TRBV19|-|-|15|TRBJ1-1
TGTGCCAGTAAAATAAGCCAGGGGAGGAACACTGAAGCTTTCTTT
CASKISQGRNTEAFF
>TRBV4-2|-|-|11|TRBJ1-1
TGTGCCAGCAGGCTAGCCACTGAAGCTTTCTTT
CASRLATEAFF
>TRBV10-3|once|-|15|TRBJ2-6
TGTGCCATCAGTGGACAGGTCTCTGGGGCCAACGTCCTGACTTTC
CAISGQVSGANVLTF
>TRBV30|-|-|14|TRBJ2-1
TGTGCCGCCGTGAGAGGGGGATTGTACAATGAGCAGTTCTTC
CAAVRGGLYNEQFF
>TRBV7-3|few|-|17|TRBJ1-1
TGTGCCAGCAGCTCACCTCGACAGAATCTAGGGGAGACTGAAGCTTTCTTT
CASSSPRQNLGETEAFF
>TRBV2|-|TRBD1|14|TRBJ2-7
TGTGCCAGCAGTCTACAGGGGGCTATGTGGGAGCAGTACTTC
CASSLQGAMWEQYF
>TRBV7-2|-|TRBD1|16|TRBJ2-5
TGTGCCAGCAGCTCACGCCAGACAGGGGCCTTCGAGACCCAGTACTTC
CASSSRQTGAFETQYF
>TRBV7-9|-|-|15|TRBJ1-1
TGTGCCAGCAGCTTACGGGCCGCCAGGAACACTGAAGCTTTCTTT
CASSLRAARNTEAFF
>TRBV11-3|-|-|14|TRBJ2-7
TGTGCCAGCAGCTTAGTAGGACAGACGGGCGAGCAGTACTTC
CASSLVGQTGEQYF
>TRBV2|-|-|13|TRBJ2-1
TGTGCCAGCAGGGTGACTGCGTACAATGAGCAGTTCTTC
CASRVTAYNEQFF
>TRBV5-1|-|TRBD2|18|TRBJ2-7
TGCGCCAGCAGCTTGGCCCGGGGACTAGCGGGACTAACCTACGAGCAGTACTTC
CASSLARGLAGLTYEQYF
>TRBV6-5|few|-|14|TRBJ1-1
TGTGCCAGCAGTGAAAACATTGAGAACACTGAAGCTTTCTTT
CASSENIENTEAFF
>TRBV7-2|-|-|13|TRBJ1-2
TGTGCCAGCAGCCCCAGACCTGACTATGGCTACACCTTC
CASSPRPDYGYTF
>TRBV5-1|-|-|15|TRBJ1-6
TGCGCCAGCAGCTGGGCGCACGGATATAATTCACCCCTCCACTTT
CASSWAHGYNSPLHF
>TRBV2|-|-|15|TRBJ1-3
TGTGCCAGCAGTGAAAGCAGAATCTCTGCCAACACCATATATTTT
CASSESRISANTIYF
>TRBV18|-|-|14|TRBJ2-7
TGTGCCAGCTCACCTTCGGCGGGAAGGGACGAGCAGTACTTC
CASSPSAGRDEQYF
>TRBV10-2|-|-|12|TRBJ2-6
TGCGCCAGCAGGTTTGGGGCCAACGTCCTGACTTTC
CASRFGANVLTF
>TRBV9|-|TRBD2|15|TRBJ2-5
TGTGCCAGCAGCGTAGTACTAGCGGGAAAAGAGACCCAGTACTTC
CASSVVLAGKETQYF
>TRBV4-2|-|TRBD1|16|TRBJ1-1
TGTGCCAGCAGCCAGGAAGGACAGGACTTAGCTTTCGAAGCTTTCTTT
CASSQEGQDLAFEAFF
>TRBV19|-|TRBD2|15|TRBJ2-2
TGTGCCAGTAGTATACAAGCGGGGTTAATCGGGGAGCTGTTTTTT
CASSIQAGLIGELFF
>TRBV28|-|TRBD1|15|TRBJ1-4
TGTGCCAGCAGATCGAGTGGAGGGGGCAATGAAAAACTGTTTTTT
CASRSSGGGNEKLFF
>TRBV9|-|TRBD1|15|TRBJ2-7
TGTGCCAGCAGCACATCCGGGACAGGGGGCATCGAGCAGTACTTC
CASSTSGTGGIEQYF